Sequencing of this T cell receptor beta chain was carried out in a study of Ad26.COV2.S vaccination and SARS-CoV-2 variants. About the study: Doses of Ad26.COV2.S were injected into muscle once or twice, 56 days apart. Study outcomes and limitations: Vaccinees displayed broader spike-specific TCR repertoires than placebo recipients.

CDR1 and CDR2 (germline): MDHEN, SYDVKM. This CDR3 is 15 amino acids long. Specified treatment: over 15 received Ad26.COV2.S at low or high dose, single or two shots; several received placebo; per-sample allocation not given. Sample collection was performed on day 63 after the first vaccine or placebo injection. On this clone itself: The target antigen is unknown. Sequence at one end of the junction differs from germline and may be a read error.

Using immunoSEQ multiplex PCR, the repertoire was profiled, and TCRdb retains in-frame clones only, with some absent. This sample has around 300,000 clones; around 89% occur once, and the top ten carry 6.4%. The chain is built from TRBV28 and TRBJ1-1; 7 bases line up with TRBD1. This receptor was obtained from a person aged 18-65 years who received the Ad26.COV2.S COVID-19 vaccine or a placebo. The starting material was peripheral blood, obtained in a trial of Ad26.COV2.S vaccine versus placebo. The CDR3 region has the DNA TGTGCCAGCAAGCTTACAGGGGTAAGGAACACGGAAGCTTTCTTT. It encodes CASKLTGVRNTEAFF.